The 31 T cell receptor beta chains presented below share a single source sample, sequenced in a study of blood T cells in healthy people across ages. PCR was performed a second time for roughly 6 to 12 cycles using a sample-barcoded 5' primer and a J-beta primer mix. TCRdb re-called the 5' RACE reads through MiXCR, storing one row per CDR3 protein. The sample contains 1.2 million to 1.5 million distinct CDR3 sequences, approximately 38% of which appear only once. What was sequenced was blood. The receptors originated from a woman younger than 35 in good health.

The chain combines TRBV7-2 with TRBJ2-1, with TRBD1 matching 10 bases. Germline V lookup: CDR1 SGHTA, CDR2 FQGNSA. V lost 7 bases to trimming and J lost 3 bases; unmatched junction nucleotides: 6. This CDR3 spans 15 amino acids. The CDR3: CASTPGTGVYNEQFF. DNA for the CDR3: TGTGCCAGCACCCCTGGGACAGGGGTCTACAATGAGCAGTTCTTC.

The chain combines TRBV11-2 with TRBJ1-6, with 7 bases aligning to TRBD1. With 2 bases clipped from V and 6 bases from J, the junction kept 4 bases outside the gene matches. The germline CDR1 and CDR2 sequences are SGHAT and FQNNGV. CDR3 length: 15 residues. The CDR3 protein is CASSLSHRGNSPLHF. DNA of the CDR3: TGTGCCAGCAGCTTATCTCACAGGGGTAATTCACCCCTCCACTTT.

This chain joins TRBV20-1 and TRBJ1-2; D gene unclear. CDR1 and CDR2 (germline): DFQATT, SNEGSKA (reference sequence). V was trimmed by 0 bases and J by 6 bases, leaving 11 bases between them. The CDR3 length is 13 residues. The DNA of the CDR3 is TGCAGTGCTAGAGATGTTCAGTCTAATGGCTACACCTTC. Amino acids: CSARDVQSNGYTF.

This chain uses TRBV20-1 with TRBJ1-2; TRBD1 matches 11 bases. V was clipped by 7 bases and J by 8 bases; unmatched bases: 3. There are 11 residues in the CDR3. The germline gives CDR1 DFQATT, CDR2 SNEGSKA (reference sequence). CDR3 DNA: TGCAGTGGGACAGGGGGCAGGGGCTACACCTTC. This encodes CSGTGGRGYTF.

This clonotype was picked up a small number of times. The chain carries TRBV20-1 and TRBJ2-1; TRBD2 agrees at 8 bases. The CDR3 sequence is 16 residues long. The ends lost 6 bases at V and 6 bases at J; junction bases unmatched: 16. The germline CDR1 and CDR2 sequences are DFQATT and SNEGSKA (reference sequence). Here the CDR3 DNA reads TGCAGTGCCGCACAGAGGGGTAGCGGGATCTGCAATGAGCAGTTCTTC. It encodes CSAAQRGSGICNEQFF.

V usage is TRBV20-1 and J usage is TRBJ2-3; 8 bases fit TRBD2. The germline V gene encodes CDR1 DFQATT and CDR2 SNEGSKA (reference sequence). Trimming at V came to 6 bases and at J to 2 bases, leaving 7 bases not matched to a gene. This CDR3 comprises 14 residues. The CDR3 region has the DNA TGCAGTGCCACGCCGGGGGGGCACACAGATACGCAGTATTTT. Translation gives CSATPGGHTDTQYF.

The chain has TRBV20-1 and TRBJ2-1, with TRBD1 identical over 10 bases. The CDR3 extends over 16 amino acids. Germline CDR1 and CDR2: DFQATT and SNEGSKA (reference sequence). V trimming: 2 bases; J trimming: 5 bases; junction bases outside the gene matches: 9. The CDR3 nucleotides read TGCAGTGCTAGAAAACCCTGGGGGACAGGGGACAATGAGCAGTTCTTC. It is translated as CSARKPWGTGDNEQFF.

The rearrangement uses TRBV20-1 and TRBJ2-5; 11 bases are shared with TRBD2. Germline V CDR1 and CDR2: DFQATT, SNEGSKA (reference sequence). The V segment lost 8 bases and the J segment 5 bases; nucleotides outside the gene matches: 10. CDR3 length: 14 residues. CDR3 sequence: CSHSGRASRETQYF. As DNA, the CDR3 is TGCAGTCATAGCGGGAGGGCCAGTCGGGAGACCCAGTACTTC.

Comment on this clonotype: The junction departs from germline at one end; a sequencing error may be responsible. This rearrangement joins TRBV20-1 to TRBJ2-2; D is unclear. Germline assignment: CDR1 DFQATT and CDR2 SNEGSKA (reference sequence). The CDR3 length is 14 residues. The DNA of the CDR3 is TGCAGTGCTAGAGGTCAGGTGAACATCGGGGAGCTGTTTTTT. Translating it yields CSARGQVNIGELFF.

The V call is TRBV10-3, the J call TRBJ2-7; weak D call: TRBD2 (5 bases). Germline loops: CDR1 ENHRY, CDR2 SYGVKD. V was cut by 8 bases and J by 2 bases, with 19 bases left in between. The CDR3 is 15 amino acids. The CDR3, as DNA: TGTGCCATCCGGGGTGGGCCACCGACGACCTACGAGCAGTACTTC. This gives the protein CAIRGGPPTTYEQYF.

J is TRBJ2-1 and V is TRBV5-1; 13 bases align to TRBD2. The CDR3 contains 18 residues. Germline V gives CDR1 SGHRS, CDR2 YFSETQ. With 3 bases clipped from V and 6 bases from J, the junction kept 12 bases outside the gene matches. The CDR3 DNA reads TGCGCCAGCAGCTCCCTTGGACTAGCGGGGGCTCGGAGCAATGAGCAGTTCTTC. Encoded protein: CASSSLGLAGARSNEQFF. The variable domain in full, completed from reference TRBV5-1 and TRBJ2-1, reads KAGVTQTPRYLIKTRGQQVTLSCSPISGHRSVSWYQQTPGQGLQFLFEYFSETQRNKGNFPGRFSGRQFSNSRSEMNVSTLELGDSALYLCASSSLGLAGARSNEQFFGPGTRLTVL.

This clonotype was seen a few times. V usage is TRBV7-2 and J usage is TRBJ1-4; D is perhaps TRBD1 (6 bases). The germline V gene has CDR1 SGHTA and CDR2 FQGNSA. The CDR3 covers 15 residues. V was shortened by 7 bases and J by 3 bases, with 15 bases between the two germline ends. CDR3 loop: CASTLTGLANEKLFF. CDR3 DNA sequence: TGTGCCAGCACCCTTACAGGGCTGGCTAATGAAAAACTGTTTTTT.

V usage is TRBV5-1 and J usage is TRBJ1-4, with D tentatively TRBD1 (6 bases). CDR3 length: 16 amino acids. Trimming left V 6 bases short and J 0 bases short, with 15 bases between. From germline, CDR1 is SGHRS and CDR2 YFSETQ. Here the CDR3 reads CASNQGILATNEKLFF. CDR3 bases: TGCGCCAGCAACCAGGGGATACTTGCAACTAATGAAAAACTGTTTTTT.

This rearrangement joins TRBV10-1 to TRBJ2-1; D possibly corresponds to TRBD1 (6 bases). The CDR3 length is 13 residues. V lost 2 bases, J lost 5 bases, and 7 bases lay in between. CDR1 WNHNN and CDR2 SYGVQD come from the germline V gene (reference sequence). CDR3 coding DNA: TGCGCCAGCAGTGAGACAGGGAACAATGAGCAGTTCTTC. Translated: CASSETGNNEQFF.

The chain joins TRBV7-9 to TRBJ1-1; 11 bases agree with TRBD1. CDR1 and CDR2 from the germline V gene are SEHNR and FQNEAQ (reference sequence). J was trimmed by 2 bases and V by 4 bases; bases with no gene match: 6. The CDR3 has 16 residues. CDR3 region: CASSSRTGGYNTEAFF. The CDR3 nucleotides read TGTGCCAGCAGCTCCCGGACAGGGGGCTATAACACTGAAGCTTTCTTT.

This chain joins TRBV5-1 and TRBJ2-1; D gene unclear. The V end lost 0 bases, the J end lost 0 bases, and 10 bases lay between the germline ends. This CDR3 has 16 residues. CDR1 is SGHRS, CDR2 YFSETQ, per germline. As DNA, the CDR3 is TGCGCCAGCAGCTTGGATGCAGTGAACTCCTACAATGAGCAGTTCTTC. Protein sequence: CASSLDAVNSYNEQFF.

The V gene is TRBV6-1, the J gene TRBJ2-5; 9 bases match TRBD1. The length of the CDR3 is 13 residues. The germline gives CDR1 MNHNS, CDR2 SASEGT. After removal of 4 bases from V and 9 bases from J, the junction contained 6 bases not matched to a gene. Written as DNA, the CDR3 is TGTGCCAGCAGTGTAGAAGACAGGGGGGCCCAGTACTTC. Translating gives CASSVEDRGAQYF.

This chain uses TRBV7-8 with TRBJ2-5; the D gene is possibly TRBD2 (6 bases). Gene TRBJ2-7 matches the end of the DNA better, so the J call may be wrong. Germline CDR1 and CDR2: SGHVS and FQNEAQ. This CDR3 comprises 16 residues. The CDR3 sequence: CASSFRGSPLPYEQYF. CDR3 DNA: TGTGCCAGCAGCTTCCGGGGGTCCCCTCTACCCTACGAGCAGTACTTC.

The chain recombines TRBV10-3 with TRBJ2-3; tentatively, D is TRBD1 or TRBD2 (6 bases each). Trimming removed 0 bases at V and 0 bases at J, with 13 bases between. This CDR3 is 17 amino acids long. Germline values: CDR1 ENHRY, CDR2 SYGVKD. In nucleotides, the CDR3 is TGTGCCATCAGTGAGTCCGGGGGCCCTTCTAGCACAGATACGCAGTATTTT. It codes for CAISESGGPSSTDTQYF.

This clonotype occurred a few times. V usage is TRBV27 and J usage is TRBJ1-5, with D maybe TRBD1 (5 bases). The CDR3 extends over 14 amino acids. V shed 2 bases and J shed 3 bases, with 8 bases lying between them. Germline-derived CDR1 and CDR2 are MNHEY and SMNVEV (reference sequence). CDR3 coding DNA: TGTGCCAGCAGTTTAGGCAGGGACAATCAGCCCCAGCATTTT. Amino acids: CASSLGRDNQPQHF.

The rearrangement uses TRBV20-1 and TRBJ2-1; 7 bases are a match to TRBD2. This CDR3 comprises 14 residues. CDR1 is DFQATT, CDR2 SNEGSKA, per germline (reference sequence). V was clipped by 5 bases and J by 3 bases; unmatched bases: 7. The CDR3 DNA is TGCAGTGCTGGGGGGGGGACTATCTACAATGAGCAGTTCTTC. Its translation is CSAGGGTIYNEQFF.

This clonotype was seen more than once but under ten times. The chain recombines TRBV7-2 with TRBJ2-3, with unresolved D. Germline V gene lookup returns CDR1 SGHTA and CDR2 FQGNSA. V lost 3 bases to trimming and J lost 6 bases, with 10 bases between them. The length of the CDR3 is 13 residues. The CDR3: CASSFQSEDTQYF. CDR3 sequence (DNA): TGTGCCAGCAGCTTTCAGAGCGAGGATACGCAGTATTTT.

V gene TRBV28 combines with J gene TRBJ2-7, with D possibly called TRBD1 or TRBD2 (6 bases each). The CDR3 has 14 amino acids. Trimming pared 4 bases from V and 4 bases from J, leaving 14 bases between. CDR1 is MDHEN, CDR2 SYDVKM, per germline. The chain's CDR3 is CASSSPGAGYEQYF. For the CDR3, the DNA is TGTGCCAGCAGTTCCCCGGGGGCAGGTTACGAGCAGTACTTC.

As regards this clonotype: Possible read error: a much larger clone is one base away. The chain couples TRBV29-1 to TRBJ2-5, with D hard to call. The V end lost 4 bases, the J end lost 5 bases, and 14 bases lay between the germline ends. Per germline, CDR1 SQVTM and CDR2 ANQGSEA. CDR3 length: 13 residues. DNA of the CDR3: TGCAGCGTTGCAAGGCACTTCGGGGAGACCCAGTACTTC. Protein sequence: CSVARHFGETQYF.

V usage is TRBV6-5 and J usage is TRBJ2-1; D perhaps matches TRBD2 (7 bases). Trimming took 0 bases from V and 2 from J, leaving 11 bases between them. This CDR3 is built from 16 residues. The germline V gene has CDR1 MNHEY and CDR2 SVGAGI. The CDR3 protein is CASSYSGGGPYNEQFF. The CDR3 bases are TGTGCCAGCAGTTACTCGGGCGGGGGCCCCTACAATGAGCAGTTCTTC.

This clonotype came up a few times. The rearrangement uses TRBV6-1 and TRBJ2-1; 14 bases map to TRBD2. The germline V gene has CDR1 MNHNS and CDR2 SASEGT. The CDR3 is 21 residues long. J lost 0 bases, V lost 6 bases, and 16 bases had no gene match. The CDR3 coding sequence is TGTGCCAGCAGACGCGGAGTATGGGGGACTAGCGGGAGCCGCTCCTACAATGAGCAGTTCTTC. Its protein is CASRRGVWGTSGSRSYNEQFF.

This clonotype was counted between two and nine times. This rearrangement joins TRBV20-1 to TRBJ1-6; 7 positions agree with TRBD1. V lost 5 bases to trimming and J lost 10 bases; unmatched junction nucleotides: 11. The CDR3 is 14 amino acids. Germline CDR1 DFQATT, CDR2 SNEGSKA (reference sequence). The CDR3, as DNA: TGCAGTGCTCGAGGTTTGACAGGGCACTCACCCCTCCACTTT. Its translation is CSARGLTGHSPLHF.

The table lists this clonotype with a count of one. The chain joins TRBV28 to TRBJ2-5; D unclear. The J call may not be correct, given that the DNA end is closer to TRBJ2-7. Germline CDR1 MDHEN, CDR2 SYDVKM. CDR3 length: 13 amino acids. The CDR3 bases are TGTGCCAGCAGCCCCCCCGAGAACTACGAGCAGTACTTC. As protein: CASSPPENYEQYF.

A remark on this clonotype: Its ends do not fully match the called genes, so a read error is possible. The rearrangement links TRBV20-1 to TRBJ2-5; the match to TRBD2 covers 7 bases. Germline V lookup: CDR1 DFQATT, CDR2 SNEGSKA (reference sequence). The CDR3 runs to 14 residues. The CDR3 here is CSARGWGGQETQYF. The CDR3 nucleotides read TGCAGCGCTAGAGGTTGGGGGGGCCAAGAGACCCAGTACTTC.

This clonotype was seen more than once but under ten times. This chain connects TRBV20-1 to TRBJ2-3; 12 bases map to TRBD2. The CDR3 is made up of 15 amino acids. The germline V gene encodes CDR1 DFQATT and CDR2 SNEGSKA (reference sequence). V lost 6 bases, J lost 5 bases, and 9 bases stayed unmatched. The CDR3 loop is CSATPTSGSGDTQYF. In DNA, the CDR3 is TGCAGTGCCACCCCGACTAGCGGGAGTGGAGATACGCAGTATTTT.

The chain carries TRBV29-1 and TRBJ2-5; 11 bases match TRBD1. The germline gives CDR1 SQVTM, CDR2 ANQGSEA. J was trimmed by 4 bases and V by 3 bases; bases with no gene match: 1. This CDR3 has 13 amino acids. The CDR3 coding sequence is TGCAGCGTTGAGGACAGGGGGCGAGAGACCCAGTACTTC. This codes for CSVEDRGRETQYF.